Following are 17 T cell receptor beta chains from one sample sequenced in a study of cytomegalovirus exposure and HLA in healthy donors. The PCR was carried out with 60 Vbeta primers and 13 Jbeta primers. Profiled with immunoSEQ multiplex PCR; TCRdb holds only in-frame clones, not every one. The sample contains about 180,000 clones, over 75% of which appear only once. Sequenced sample: PBMCs. The receptors were gathered from a woman aged 45 to 65 in good health and CMV-seronegative.

The CDR3: CASSNSLNQPQHF. CDR3 nucleotide sequence: TGTGCCAGTTCAAACAGCCTAAATCAGCCCCAGCATTTT. The V call is TRBV19, the J call TRBJ1-5; D ambiguous. The V gene's germline CDR1 is LNHDA and CDR2 SQIVND (reference sequence). Trimming shortened V by 8 bases and J by 4 bases, and 12 bases separated the two germline ends. This CDR3 comprises 13 residues. Combining the CDR3 with reference TRBV19 and TRBJ1-5 gives the whole variable domain DGGITQSPKYLFRKEGQNVTLSCEQNLNHDAMYWYRQDPGQGLRLIYYSQIVNDFQKGDIAEGYSVSREKKESFPLTVTSAQKNPTAFYLCASSNSLNQPQHFGDGTRLSIL.

This clone has just a few counts. The V gene is TRBV13, the J gene TRBJ2-7; 11 nucleotides line up with TRBD2. The ends lost 5 bases at V and 6 bases at J; junction bases unmatched: 9. The CDR3 runs 15 residues. Looked up from germline, CDR1 is PRHDT and CDR2 is FYEKMQ (reference sequence). CDR3 in DNA: TGTGCCAGCAGCAGCTCGGGACTAGCGGTCTTCGAGCAGTACTTC. Translating gives CASSSSGLAVFEQYF.

The V call is TRBV4-1, the J call TRBJ1-2; the D gene is possibly TRBD1 (5 bases). Germline CDR1 is MGHRA and CDR2 is YSYEKL. The CDR3 has 15 amino acids. V gave up 0 bases and J gave up 2 bases, with 10 bases separating them. As DNA, the CDR3 is TGCGCCAGCAGCCAAGATCAGACAGACAACTATGGCTACACCTTC. Translated, it gives CASSQDQTDNYGYTF.

CDR3 DNA: TGTGCCAGCAGTCCCCCGGGACAGGGGAACACCGGGGAGCTGTTTTTT. Encoded protein: CASSPPGQGNTGELFF. The chain employs TRBV28 and TRBJ2-2; TRBD1 matches 9 bases. The CDR3 spans 16 residues. The germline V gene has CDR1 MDHEN and CDR2 SYDVKM. V shed 5 bases and J 1 base; nucleotides not matched to a gene: 5.

This chain uses TRBV27 with TRBJ1-1; D not certain. Trimming removed 3 bases from V and 4 bases from J, with 9 bases in between. The CDR3 totals 13 residues. Germline-derived CDR1 and CDR2 are MNHEY and SMNVEV (reference sequence). CDR3 nucleotide sequence: TGTGCCAGCAGTTTCCTCGGTGGCACTGAAGCTTTCTTT. Its translation is CASSFLGGTEAFF.

J is TRBJ1-2 and V is TRBV11-2, with a tentative D call TRBD1 (6 bases). Germline loops: CDR1 SGHAT, CDR2 FQNNGV. V lost 5 bases and J lost 4, with 11 bases in between. This CDR3 comprises 13 residues. The DNA for the CDR3 is TGTGCCAGCAGCCGAGGACAGTCCTATGGCTACACCTTC. The encoded protein is CASSRGQSYGYTF. Drawing the rest from reference TRBV11-2 and TRBJ1-2, the complete variable domain is EAGVAQSPRYKIIEKRQSVAFWCNPISGHATLYWYQQILGQGPKLLIQFQNNGVVDDSQLPKDRFSAERLKGVDSTLKIQPAKLEDSAVYLCASSRGQSYGYTFGSGTRLTVV.

V gene TRBV11-2 combines with J gene TRBJ2-7; possibly TRBD1 for D (6 bases). The germline V gene encodes CDR1 SGHAT and CDR2 FQNNGV. Trimming left V 1 base short and J 2 bases short, with 12 bases between. This CDR3 is 15 amino acids long. The chain's CDR3 is CASSLAHRVTYEQYF. The CDR3 bases are TGTGCCAGCAGCTTAGCCCACAGGGTGACCTACGAGCAGTACTTC.

This clone showed up just once. V gene TRBV27 combines with J gene TRBJ1-5, with D uncertain. CDR1 and CDR2 from the germline V gene are MNHEY and SMNVEV (reference sequence). Trimming cost V 3 bases and J 5 bases, with 5 bases left between them. This CDR3 has 12 amino acids. The chain's CDR3 is CASSFQDQPQHF. CDR3 DNA: TGTGCCAGCAGTTTTCAGGATCAGCCCCAGCATTTT.

The V and J genes are TRBV2 and TRBJ2-6, with 8 bases that match TRBD1. The CDR3 spans 17 residues. V trimming: 8 bases; J trimming: 0 bases; junction bases outside the gene matches: 9. Germline lookup yields CDR1 SNHLY and CDR2 FYNNEI. DNA for the CDR3: TGTGCCAGCTACTACGTTACAGGGGGCTCTGGGGCCAACGTCCTGACTTTC. Translating gives CASYYVTGGSGANVLTF.

A few counts support this clone. The CDR3 region is CASSSPESDGYTF. CDR3 in DNA: TGCGCCAGCAGCTCTCCGGAAAGCGATGGCTACACCTTC. The chain uses TRBV5-1 and TRBJ1-2, with D unclear. CDR1 SGHRS and CDR2 YFSETQ come from the germline V gene. This CDR3 has 13 residues. The V gene lost 3 bases and the J gene lost 6 bases, with 12 bases spanning the gap.

This chain uses TRBV19 with TRBJ1-6, with TRBD1 matching over 9 bases. Germline trimming cut 11 bases from V and 10 bases from J; bases unmatched to any gene: 15. The CDR3 consists of 15 residues. The germline CDR1 and CDR2 sequences are LNHDA and SQIVND (reference sequence). The CDR3, as DNA: TGTGCCTCCAATCAGGAGGGACAGGGAGGATCACCCCTCCACTTT. It encodes CASNQEGQGGSPLHF.

The V call is TRBV7-9, the J call TRBJ2-4; TRBD2 is a possible D gene (5 bases). Germline assignment: CDR1 SEHNR and CDR2 FQNEAQ (reference sequence). Trimming took 4 bases from V and 7 from J, leaving 11 bases between them. The CDR3 contains 13 residues. CDR3: CASSSDSGNIQYF. CDR3 in DNA: TGTGCCAGCAGCTCGGACTCCGGGAACATTCAGTACTTC.

This chain uses TRBV28 with TRBJ1-1, with TRBD1 matching over 7 bases. With 5 bases clipped from V and 6 bases from J, the junction kept 12 bases outside the gene matches. This CDR3 spans 15 amino acids. Germline V lookup: CDR1 MDHEN, CDR2 SYDVKM. CDR3 in amino acids: CASSGQVGALAEAFF. The CDR3 nucleotides are TGTGCCAGCAGTGGACAGGTTGGGGCTTTAGCTGAAGCTTTCTTT.

The chain employs TRBV7-9 and TRBJ2-1; possible D gene TRBD2, 6 bases. The germline gives CDR1 SEHNR, CDR2 FQNEAQ (reference sequence). The CDR3 is 16 residues long. Trimming shortened V by 4 bases and J by 2 bases, and 15 bases separated the two germline ends. CDR3 in amino acids: CASSSEGSGTYNEQFF. The CDR3 DNA follows: TGTGCCAGCAGCTCGGAGGGGAGCGGAACCTACAATGAGCAGTTCTTC.

The V gene is TRBV29-1, the J gene TRBJ2-4; D uncertain. Germline V gene sequence: CDR1 SQVTM, CDR2 ANQGSEA. V was pared by 1 base and J by 4 bases, with 8 bases between. The CDR3 length is 13 residues. In DNA form, the CDR3 reads TGCAGCGTTGAAGTTTACAGAAAAAACATTCAGTACTTC. Translated, it gives CSVEVYRKNIQYF.

The chain recombines TRBV27 with TRBJ1-3; weak D call: TRBD1 (5 bases). Germline V CDR1 and CDR2: MNHEY, SMNVEV (reference sequence). V lost 3 bases, J lost 0 bases, and 6 bases lay in between. This CDR3 spans 14 amino acids. The CDR3 nucleotides read TGTGCCAGCAGTTTCGGGGGCTCTGGAAACACCATATATTTT. Translating gives CASSFGGSGNTIYF.

The rearrangement uses TRBV5-8 and TRBJ1-5; 9 nucleotides agree with TRBD1. Germline CDR1 reads SGHTS; CDR2 reads YDEGEE. V shed 4 bases, J shed 5 bases, and the junction held 4 bases outside the gene matches. The CDR3 has 14 amino acids. CDR3: CASSADRGYQPQHF. In nucleotides, the CDR3 is TGTGCCAGCAGCGCGGACAGGGGATATCAGCCCCAGCATTTT.